These T cell receptor beta chains were read from a single sample in a study of CD4 T cells in relation to SARS-CoV-2 and coronaviruses. These receptors have no identified antigens. Profiled with immunoSEQ multiplex PCR; TCRdb holds only in-frame clones, not every one. The sample includes 35,000 to 45,000 clones, about 80% of them seen just once. The sequencing sample was made of naive CD4+ T cells from PBMCs, cultured in vitro. These receptors were collected from an adult with COVID-19. Both conserved end residues are part of each CDR3. A D gene is named only where the DNA matches it firmly. Expanded clones are given a class, and other clones once, few, many or no size at all.

cdr3_nt cdr3_aa d_call v_call clone_size j_call
TGTGCCTGGTCCGGACAGGGCAATCAGCCCCAGCATTTT CAWSGQGNQPQHF TRBD1 TRBV30 - TRBJ1-5
TGTGCCAGCAGCGTAAATTGGAGACAGGGACCCTACGAGCAGTACTTC CASSVNWRQGPYEQYF TRBD1 TRBV9 - TRBJ2-7
TGTGCCAGCAGTGAAGCTGGCCGGCAACCTATCTACGAGCAGTACTTC CASSEAGRQPIYEQYF - TRBV2 - TRBJ2-7
TGTGCCAGCAGACATTACGTGACTAGCGGGGGAAAAAATGAGCAGTTCTTC CASRHYVTSGGKNEQFF TRBD2 TRBV27 - TRBJ2-1
TGTGCCAGCAAGTTTTTTCGACGGGATAATTCACCCCTCCACTTT CASKFFRRDNSPLHF - TRBV6-5 - TRBJ1-6
TGTGCCAGCAGCCGAACCGGGGGTTCCTACAATGAGCAGTTCTTC CASSRTGGSYNEQFF - TRBV6-5 once TRBJ2-1
TGTGCCAGTACCTGGGACAGGGCCTATGGCTACACCTTC CASTWDRAYGYTF TRBD1 TRBV19 - TRBJ1-2
TGCGCCAGCAGCCCGTCCGTGGGGAGAAGGGGCAATGAGCAGTTCTTC CASSPSVGRRGNEQFF - TRBV4-1 - TRBJ2-1
TGTGCCAGCAGCGTAGTGGGGGATTCTAACTATGGCTACACCTTC CASSVVGDSNYGYTF - TRBV9 - TRBJ1-2
TGTGCCAGCAGTTTTGGCGGAGCACTCACAGATACGCAGTATTTT CASSFGGALTDTQYF - TRBV27 - TRBJ2-3
TGTGCCAGCTCACCACCTCGAGCCGCTGGATGGGAGACCCAGTACTTC CASSPPRAAGWETQYF - TRBV18 - TRBJ2-5
TGCAGCGTTGAATCGGGCCCGCAAGAGACCCAGTACTTC CSVESGPQETQYF - TRBV29-1 - TRBJ2-5
TGTGCCAGCAGCTCCTTGTGCAACAGCCCCATATTCCTCTATGGCTACACCTTC CASSSLCNSPIFLYGYTF - TRBV21-1 - TRBJ1-2
TGTGCCAGCAGTCCCCACCGTTGGGGGGACACAGATACGCAGTATTTT CASSPHRWGDTDTQYF - TRBV27 - TRBJ2-3
TGTGCCAGCAGTGAAGAGGATAGCGGGACTCCCGAGCAGTACTTC CASSEEDSGTPEQYF TRBD2 TRBV6-1 - TRBJ2-7
TGCGCCAGCAGCTCAGGACAGGGGTCCTACGAGCAGTACTTC CASSSGQGSYEQYF TRBD1 TRBV5-1 - TRBJ2-7
TGTGCCAGCAGTTACTCGAGACGGCGATCTGGAAACACCATATATTTT CASSYSRRRSGNTIYF - TRBV6-2/TRBV6-3 - TRBJ1-3
TGTGCCAGTAGTATACTCCGGGACACGTTTAGCAATCAGCCCCAGCATTTT CASSILRDTFSNQPQHF - TRBV19 few TRBJ1-5
TGTGCCAGCAGCCAAGCGGGGAGCTACGAGCAGTACTTC CASSQAGSYEQYF - TRBV14 - TRBJ2-7
TGTGCCAGCAGTCCGCTCGTGGGGACTCGCTCTGGGGCCAACGTCCTGACTTTC CASSPLVGTRSGANVLTF - TRBV27 - TRBJ2-6
TGTGCCACCAGCAGAGATCCCAGAAAAAGCTCCTACGAGCAGTACTTC CATSRDPRKSSYEQYF - TRBV15 - TRBJ2-7
TGTGCCAGCAGCTTGGACATGACCACCGGGGAGCTGTTTTTT CASSLDMTTGELFF - TRBV5-4 - TRBJ2-2
TGCGCCAGCAGCCCGCAATGGGGAGATCAGCCCCAGCATTTT CASSPQWGDQPQHF - TRBV4-1 - TRBJ1-5
TGTGCCAGTACTCTCCGGGACCTTAATTCACCCCTCCACTTT CASTLRDLNSPLHF - TRBV19 few TRBJ1-6
TGTGCCAGCAGCAGGAATAGCGGGGCATACAATGAGCAGTTCTTC CASSRNSGAYNEQFF TRBD2 TRBV7-2 - TRBJ2-1
TGTGCCAGCCGACGACAGGGGTCTACAGATACGCAGTATTTT CASRRQGSTDTQYF TRBD1 TRBV6-5 - TRBJ2-3
TGTGCCAGCTCACCTCCCGAATCCAGGGGATATCGAGAGACCCAGTACTTC CASSPPESRGYRETQYF - TRBV18 - TRBJ2-5
TGTGCCAGCAGTTTGACCCCCCCGGGACTGCGAACTGGGGCGCAGTATTTT CASSLTPPGLRTGAQYF - TRBV28 - TRBJ2-3
TGTGCCAGCAGCGTAGGCCCCGGGACTAGCGGAGGTCCCCCCGAGCAGTACTTC CASSVGPGTSGGPPEQYF TRBD2 TRBV9 - TRBJ2-7
TGCAGCGTTGAGGTCCTTAGCGGGGTTAGCACAGATACGCAGTATTTT CSVEVLSGVSTDTQYF TRBD2 TRBV29-1 - TRBJ2-3
TGTGCCAGCAGTGACGCGGGGGTAGGGGGGGCCAACGTCCTGACTTTC CASSDAGVGGANVLTF TRBD2 TRBV2 - TRBJ2-6
TGTGCCAGCAGCTTAGTGACTAGCGGGAGAGAGACCCAGTACTTC CASSLVTSGRETQYF TRBD2 TRBV7-2 - TRBJ2-5
TGTGCCAGCAGCTCCGGGGGGGGCCGCCCCTTTAGGGGCTACACCTTC CASSSGGGRPFRGYTF - TRBV5-4 - TRBJ1-2
TGTGCCAGCAGCTTAGCCGGGACGGACTTCGGGGAGACCCAGTACTTC CASSLAGTDFGETQYF - TRBV7-2 - TRBJ2-5
TGTGCCAGCCGAAGCGTTACAGGCGCTGATACGCAGTATTTT CASRSVTGADTQYF - TRBV27 - TRBJ2-3
TGTGCCAGTAGCTCCGGGACTAGCGGGAGTTTCGCCTACAATGAGCAGTTCTTC CASSSGTSGSFAYNEQFF TRBD2 TRBV19 once TRBJ2-1
TGTGCCAGCAGTGCCATGGACTTTCGTTCAGATACGCAGTATTTT CASSAMDFRSDTQYF - TRBV6-6 - TRBJ2-3
TGTGCCAGCAGCTTAAGGCCACTCCCCACTAGCACAGATACGCAGTATTTT CASSLRPLPTSTDTQYF - TRBV7-2 once TRBJ2-3
TGTGCCAGCGGGGCCGCGCAAATACAGCCCCAGCATTTT CASGAAQIQPQHF - TRBV2 - TRBJ1-5
TGTGCCTGGGGAACCAGGGGTTACCAGCCCCAGCATTTT CAWGTRGYQPQHF - TRBV30 - TRBJ1-5
TGTGCCACCAGTGAGGGGACAGATCACTTCTTT CATSEGTDHFF TRBD1 TRBV24-1 - TRBJ1-1
TGTGCCACCAGTCATACGGGCGGGAGCGACCATGAGCAGTTCTTC CATSHTGGSDHEQFF TRBD2 TRBV15 - TRBJ2-1
TGTGCCAGCTCACCGACACAGGGAGATCAGCCCCAGCATTTT CASSPTQGDQPQHF - TRBV18 - TRBJ1-5
TGTGCCAGCAGCGGGGGGACAGGGTTGGACAATGAGCAGTTCTTC CASSGGTGLDNEQFF TRBD1 TRBV9 once TRBJ2-1
TGTGCCAGCAGTGTGGGGTTATACAATGAGCAGTTCTTC CASSVGLYNEQFF - TRBV2 - TRBJ2-1
TGTGCCAGCAGTTTCCAAGCATATGGCTACACCTTC CASSFQAYGYTF - TRBV12-3/TRBV12-4 - TRBJ1-2
TGTGCCAGCAGCTCAATACCGGGACAGGGGATCAACGAGCAGTTCTTC CASSSIPGQGINEQFF TRBD1 TRBV11-2 - TRBJ2-1
TGTGCCTGGACCGGACTAGCGCCCACAGATACGCAGTATTTT CAWTGLAPTDTQYF TRBD2 TRBV30 - TRBJ2-3